These 7 T cell receptor beta chains were all obtained from the same sample, sequenced in a study of blood T cells in healthy people across ages. Combining a sample-barcoded 5' primer with a J-beta primer mix, a second PCR ran for roughly 7 to 11 cycles. TCRdb independently ran MiXCR on the 5' RACE reads; one entry per CDR3 protein. There are roughly 2 million distinct CDR3 sequences in the sample; roughly 50% occur only once, and roughly 2% lies in the top ten. Sequencing was done on a sample of blood. The receptors were gathered from a woman in her thirties or forties in good health.

Only one count was recorded for this clonotype. At one boundary the junction diverges from the germline segment, which might be a read error. This rearrangement joins TRBV27 to TRBJ2-7; 9 positions agree with TRBD1. CDR3 length: 18 residues. Germline loops: CDR1 MNHEY, CDR2 SMNVEV (reference sequence). The CDR3 sequence is CVSSLSAPAGTGLAEQYF. CDR3 DNA sequence: TGTGTCAGCAGTTTATCGGCCCCTGCAGGGACAGGGCTCGCCGAGCAGTACTTC.

This chain links TRBV10-3 with TRBJ1-1; 7 bases match TRBD1. V lost 5 bases to trimming and J lost 5 bases; unmatched junction nucleotides: 8. Germline lookup yields CDR1 ENHRY and CDR2 SYGVKD. This CDR3 is built from 14 residues. The CDR3 nucleotides are TGTGCCATCAGTTCACAGGGGAGAGGGACTGAAGCTTTCTTT. Encoded protein: CAISSQGRGTEAFF.

This clonotype was seen more than once but under ten times. The chain carries TRBV4-2 and TRBJ2-1, with D possibly being TRBD1 (6 bases). The V gene's germline CDR1 is LGHNA and CDR2 YNFKEQ. The CDR3 is made up of 17 amino acids. V shed 5 bases and J shed 3 bases, with 20 bases lying between them. The CDR3 here is CASSFARDTIIYNEQFF. In DNA, the CDR3 is TGTGCCAGCAGCTTTGCCCGGGACACCATTATCTACAATGAGCAGTTCTTC.

There are a few counts of this clonotype. The gene calls are TRBV29-1 and TRBJ2-1; 15 positions match TRBD2. With 3 bases clipped from V and 1 base from J, the junction kept 10 bases outside the gene matches. The CDR3 runs to 19 residues. The germline V gene has CDR1 SQVTM and CDR2 ANQGSEA. Here the CDR3 DNA reads TGCAGCGTTGAGAGTGGGGGACTAGCGGGGGGCTCGTCCTACAATGAGCAGTTCTTC. Encoded protein: CSVESGGLAGGSSYNEQFF.

This clonotype was counted once. The genes are TRBV20-1 and TRBJ1-2; the D gene is possibly TRBD1 (5 bases). The germline V gene encodes CDR1 DFQATT and CDR2 SNEGSKA (reference sequence). Deletions cut 2 bases from V and 1 base from J, with 14 bases between. CDR3 length equals 15 residues. The DNA for the CDR3 is TGCAGTGCTAGACCCGCCGGGGGACTTAACTATGGCTACACCTTC. Amino acid sequence: CSARPAGGLNYGYTF.

The chain recombines TRBV4-2 with TRBJ2-1; D may correspond to TRBD1 or TRBD2 (5 bases each). Germline CDR1 LGHNA, CDR2 YNFKEQ. V lost 3 bases, J lost 5 bases, and 8 bases lay in between. This CDR3 is 13 amino acids long. The DNA for the CDR3 is TGTGCCAGCAGCCAGGGGGTCAACAATGAGCAGTTCTTC. This gives the protein CASSQGVNNEQFF.

The table lists this clonotype with many counts. The chain employs TRBV2 and TRBJ2-7, with 11 bases fitting TRBD1. CDR1 and CDR2 (germline): SNHLY, FYNNEI. Germline trimming cut 7 bases from V and 2 bases from J; bases unmatched to any gene: 7. The CDR3 is 15 amino acids. The CDR3 here is CASILGTGGTYEQYF. In DNA form, the CDR3 reads TGTGCCAGCATTCTCGGGACAGGGGGGACCTACGAGCAGTACTTC.